A single sample gave rise to the 27 T cell receptor beta chains below, sequenced in a study of CD8 T cells in Susac syndrome. Random-hexamer reverse transcription was applied to about 0.45 to 1 ug RNA. A single record per CDR3 protein comes from TCRdb applying MiXCR to the immunoSEQ multiplex PCR reads. The sample has fewer than 250,000 distinct CDR3 sequences, 90% to 95% seen once. The sample was CD4+ T cells from PBMCs. The receptor source for this set is a human donor in good health.

This clonotype appeared once. The gene calls are TRBV20-1 and TRBJ2-3; 9 bases fit TRBD1. Germline lookup yields CDR1 DFQATT and CDR2 SNEGSKA (reference sequence). V dropped 4 bases and J dropped 4; count of bases not matched to a gene: 6. The CDR3 contains 14 residues. The CDR3 DNA reads as TGCAGTGCTACCTTGGGGACAGGGTCAGATACGCAGTATTTT. As protein: CSATLGTGSDTQYF.

This sequence joins TRBV5-1 and TRBJ1-4; TRBD1 agrees at 7 bases. Germline CDR1 and CDR2: SGHRS and YFSETQ. Trimming at V came to 4 bases and at J to 11 bases, leaving 17 bases not matched to a gene. This CDR3 region has 16 residues. The CDR3 DNA reads as TGCGCCAGCAGCACCGGAGCCGGGACAGCTTCGCGTAAACTGTTTTTT. Translating gives CASSTGAGTASRKLFF.

V usage is TRBV30 and J usage is TRBJ1-6; D not resolved. Trimming stripped 0 bases from V and 9 bases from J, with 6 bases between. Germline V gene lookup returns CDR1 GTSNPN and CDR2 SVGIG (reference sequence). There are 12 residues in the CDR3. The CDR3 DNA reads as TGTGCCTGGAGTGTAGTGAGTTCACCCCTCCACTTT. Protein product: CAWSVVSSPLHF.

This clonotype was seen only once. The chain is built from TRBV20-1 and TRBJ1-1; 8 nucleotides agree with TRBD1. This CDR3 has 15 amino acids. The trim removed 3 bases at V and 3 bases at J, leaving 9 bases unmatched. Per the germline V gene, CDR1 is DFQATT and CDR2 is SNEGSKA (reference sequence). The CDR3 sequence: CSASPGQGGDTEAFF. In DNA, the CDR3 is TGCAGTGCTAGTCCCGGACAGGGTGGGGACACTGAAGCTTTCTTT.

The chain employs TRBV12-3 or TRBV12-4 and TRBJ1-5; TRBD1 is a possible D gene (5 bases). The CDR3 has 15 amino acids. Trimming left V 3 bases short and J 3 bases short, with 12 bases between. CDR3 protein: CASSFGGRVNQPQHF. The CDR3 bases are TGTGCCAGCAGTTTCGGGGGGAGGGTCAATCAGCCCCAGCATTTT.

The rearrangement uses TRBV9 and TRBJ1-2; D perhaps matches TRBD1 (5 bases). CDR1 SGDLS and CDR2 YYNGEE come from the germline V gene. The CDR3 has 13 amino acids. The V end was cut by 4 bases, the J end by 12 bases, with 19 bases between. CDR3 loop: CASSLLGRGRNTF. The CDR3 DNA reads as TGTGCCAGCAGCCTCCTCGGGAGGGGACGGAACACCTTC.

The gene calls are TRBV7-2 and TRBJ1-5; the match to TRBD1 covers 7 bases. Germline values: CDR1 SGHTA, CDR2 FQGNSA. The J segment lost 0 bases and the V segment lost 3 bases, leaving 2 bases of the junction unmatched. This CDR3 comprises 15 residues. The CDR3 DNA sequence: TGTGCCAGCAGCTTTACAGGGGATAGCAATCAGCCCCAGCATTTT. This sequence encodes CASSFTGDSNQPQHF. Complete variable domain (other parts from reference TRBV7-2 and TRBJ1-5): GAGVSQSPSNKVTEKGKDVELRCDPISGHTALYWYRQSLGQGLEFLIYFQGNSAPDKSGLPSDRFSAERTGGSVSTLTIQRTQQEDSAVYLCASSFTGDSNQPQHFGDGTRLSIL.

The chain has TRBV12-3 or TRBV12-4 and TRBJ1-4; D is undetermined. V lost 4 bases and J lost 6, with 15 bases in between. The CDR3 loop spans 15 amino acids. This chain's CDR3 is CASSYLRGKDEKLFF. CDR3 nucleotides: TGTGCCAGCAGTTATCTACGGGGAAAGGATGAAAAACTGTTTTTT.

This chain links TRBV7-2 with TRBJ1-5, with D unresolved. The CDR3 runs to 13 residues. V was shortened by 2 bases and J by 4 bases, with 6 bases between the two germline ends. Germline CDR1 reads SGHTA; CDR2 reads FQGNSA. DNA for the CDR3: TGTGCCAGCAGCTTAAGATCAAATCAGCCCCAGCATTTT. Translation: CASSLRSNQPQHF.

This chain uses TRBV5-1 with TRBJ2-5; D call uncertain. Trimming shortened V by 0 bases and J by 1 base, and 7 bases separated the two germline ends. Germline CDR1 reads SGHRS; CDR2 reads YFSETQ. The CDR3 totals 14 residues. The CDR3 coding sequence is TGCGCCAGCAGCTTGGGGTCAGGCCAAGAGACCCAGTACTTC. This translates into CASSLGSGQETQYF.

V gene TRBV12-3 or TRBV12-4 combines with J gene TRBJ1-1, with no clear D. CDR3 length equals 12 residues. Trimming stripped 6 bases from V and 1 base from J, with 6 bases between. The CDR3 protein is CASRRGNTEAFF. The CDR3 DNA is TGTGCCAGCAGGCGAGGGAACACTGAAGCTTTCTTT.

The chain recombines TRBV14 with TRBJ2-7; TRBD1 aligns across 8 bases. Germline CDR1 and CDR2: SGHDN and FVKESK. J was trimmed by 2 bases and V by 5 bases; bases with no gene match: 2. The CDR3 has 13 residues. In nucleotides, the CDR3 is TGTGCCAGCAGCAAGACAGGGGCCTACGAGCAGTACGTC. Translation gives CASSKTGAYEQYV.

The rearrangement joins TRBV5-1 to TRBJ2-7, with D possibly TRBD1 on 5 matching bases. The CDR3 consists of 16 residues. From germline, CDR1 is SGHRS and CDR2 YFSETQ. With 0 bases removed from V and 0 bases from J, the gap between germline ends came to 13 bases. CDR3 region: CASSLAWGGTSYEQYF. In DNA, the CDR3 is TGCGCCAGCAGCTTGGCCTGGGGCGGCACCTCCTACGAGCAGTACTTC.

V gene TRBV3-1 combines with J gene TRBJ1-2, with D possibly being TRBD1 (5 bases). Between the trimmed V and J ends, which lost 2 bases and 10 bases, there was a span of 14 bases. This CDR3 has 13 residues. Germline V gene data show CDR1 as LGHDT and CDR2 as YNNKEL (reference sequence). CDR3 region: CASSQSALGPYTF. As DNA, the CDR3 is TGTGCCAGCAGCCAATCCGCTTTGGGGCCCTACACCTTC.

The CDR3 sequence is CSAPEVIAKNIQYF. The CDR3 DNA is TGCAGTGCCCCGGAAGTTATAGCCAAAAACATTCAGTACTTC. The chain carries TRBV20-1 and TRBJ2-4, with unresolved D. Germline V gene data show CDR1 as DFQATT and CDR2 as SNEGSKA (reference sequence). The CDR3 consists of 14 residues. V was trimmed by 6 bases and J by 0 bases, leaving 12 bases between them.

The rearrangement links TRBV27 to TRBJ2-7; TRBD1 matches 7 bases. The V segment lost 3 bases and the J segment 2 bases; nucleotides outside the gene matches: 7. Germline V CDR1 and CDR2: MNHEY, SMNVEV (reference sequence). The CDR3 extends over 15 amino acids. The CDR3 bases are TGTGCCAGCAGTTTCGGCCGGGACAGAGCCTACGAGCAGTACTTC. The encoded protein is CASSFGRDRAYEQYF.

The chain is built from TRBV28 and TRBJ1-3, with D tentatively TRBD1 (6 bases). V was pared by 1 base and J by 6 bases, with 7 bases between. This CDR3 region has 13 residues. The germline gives CDR1 MDHEN, CDR2 SYDVKM. CDR3 nucleotides: TGTGCCAGCAGTTTATTGGGGGCAAACACCATATATTTT. Translating it yields CASSLLGANTIYF.

The chain has TRBV6-6 and TRBJ1-5, with a weak D call TRBD1 (6 bases). The CDR3 consists of 16 residues. The V gene's germline CDR1 is MNHNY and CDR2 SVGAGI (reference sequence). V lost 6 bases, J lost 0 bases, and 15 bases lay in between. DNA for the CDR3: TGTGCCAGCAGATTACTTGGGACACTTAGCAATCAGCCCCAGCATTTT. Its protein is CASRLLGTLSNQPQHF.

The V and J genes are TRBV4-3 and TRBJ2-5; TRBD2 matches at 7 bases. This CDR3 has 12 residues. With 1 base clipped from V and 9 bases from J, the junction kept 2 bases outside the gene matches. CDR1 is LGHNA, CDR2 YSLEER, per germline. DNA of the CDR3: TGCGCCAGCAGCCAAGGGGGGGGGTCCCAGTACTTC. It codes for CASSQGGGSQYF.

This rearrangement joins TRBV14 to TRBJ1-1, with a weak D call TRBD1 (5 bases). Trimming took 4 bases from V and 5 from J, leaving 14 bases between them. This CDR3 is built from 14 residues. Germline lookup yields CDR1 SGHDN and CDR2 FVKESK. The CDR3 is CASSLDIGGTEAFF. CDR3 DNA sequence: TGTGCCAGCAGCCTCGACATTGGGGGGACTGAAGCTTTCTTT.

The gene calls are TRBV23-1 and TRBJ1-5, with a weak D call TRBD1 (5 bases). TRBV23-1 carries the ORF label, with uncertain function. The length of the CDR3 is 15 residues. The V end was cut by 0 bases, the J end by 4 bases, with 10 bases between. CDR3 bases: TGCGCCAGCAGTCAATCGGGGCAGAGGAATCAGCCCCAGCATTTT. It is translated as CASSQSGQRNQPQHF.

The chain carries TRBV5-1 and TRBJ2-2; D is perhaps TRBD1 or TRBD2 (5 bases each). Trimming took 4 bases from V and 0 from J, leaving 13 bases between them. Germline CDR1 is SGHRS and CDR2 is YFSETQ. The length of the CDR3 is 16 residues. CDR3 amino acids: CASSPPWGTNTGELFF. The CDR3 DNA is TGCGCCAGCAGCCCCCCTTGGGGGACGAACACCGGGGAGCTGTTTTTT.

The rearrangement joins TRBV5-1 to TRBJ2-2, with D hard to call. Germline lookup yields CDR1 SGHRS and CDR2 YFSETQ. The germline V and J ends were trimmed by 3 bases and 4 bases, with 10 bases remaining between them. This CDR3 has 14 amino acids. In nucleotides, the CDR3 is TGCGCCAGCAGCTGGAATCCGAGCACCGGGGAGCTGTTTTTT. It encodes CASSWNPSTGELFF.

The V call is TRBV29-1, the J call TRBJ1-2; the match to TRBD1 covers 8 bases. V lost 4 bases and J lost 8; bases outside the gene matches: 15. This CDR3 contains 15 residues. Germline assignment: CDR1 SQVTM and CDR2 ANQGSEA. In DNA form, the CDR3 reads TGCAGCGTTGTTGGACAGGGAGGCTACCTATCGGGCTACACCTTC. It encodes CSVVGQGGYLSGYTF.

The chain links TRBV7-2 to TRBJ1-5; D is undetermined. The V gene's germline CDR1 is SGHTA and CDR2 FQGNSA. V lost 8 bases, J lost 4 bases, and 12 bases lay in between. CDR3 length equals 13 residues. In DNA form, the CDR3 reads TGTGCCAGCGCTATTAGAGGAAATCAGCCCCAGCATTTT. It yields the protein CASAIRGNQPQHF. Looking up the rest from reference TRBV7-2 and TRBJ1-5 gives the full variable domain: GAGVSQSPSNKVTEKGKDVELRCDPISGHTALYWYRQSLGQGLEFLIYFQGNSAPDKSGLPSDRFSAERTGGSVSTLTIQRTQQEDSAVYLCASAIRGNQPQHFGDGTRLSIL.

The chain employs TRBV7-2 and TRBJ2-5; 14 positions match TRBD2. This CDR3 contains 15 residues. The germline gives CDR1 SGHTA, CDR2 FQGNSA. V lost 6 bases to trimming and J lost 6 bases; unmatched junction nucleotides: 6. This CDR3 reads CASSWTSGGWQTQYF. The DNA for the CDR3 is TGTGCCAGCAGTTGGACTAGCGGGGGGTGGCAGACCCAGTACTTC.

The chain recombines TRBV19 with TRBJ2-3, with a possible D match to TRBD2 (5 bases). This CDR3 has 15 residues. The germline V and J ends were trimmed by 6 bases and 1 base, with 14 bases remaining between them. From germline, CDR1 is LNHDA and CDR2 SQIVND (reference sequence). The CDR3 coding sequence is TGTGCCAGTAGCCCGGACTTCCCGCGCACAGATACGCAGTATTTT. It translates to CASSPDFPRTDTQYF.